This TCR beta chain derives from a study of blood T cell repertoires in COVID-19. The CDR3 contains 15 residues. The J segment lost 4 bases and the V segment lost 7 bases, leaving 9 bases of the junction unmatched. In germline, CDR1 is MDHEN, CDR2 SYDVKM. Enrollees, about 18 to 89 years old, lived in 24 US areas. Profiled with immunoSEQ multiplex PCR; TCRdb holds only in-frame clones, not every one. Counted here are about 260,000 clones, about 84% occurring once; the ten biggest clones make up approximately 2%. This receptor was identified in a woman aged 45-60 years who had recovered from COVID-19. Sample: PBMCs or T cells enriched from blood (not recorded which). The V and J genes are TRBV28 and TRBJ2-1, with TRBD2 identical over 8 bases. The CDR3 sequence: CASIRSSGAYNEQFF. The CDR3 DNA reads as TGTGCCAGCATTCGAAGTAGCGGGGCTTACAATGAGCAGTTCTTC.